Following are 5 T cell receptor beta chains from one sample sequenced in a study of PD-1 blockade in classical Hodgkin lymphoma. Sample time point: cycle 4 day 1 (C4D1), after 5 to 7 weeks of nivolumab. With no exception, relapse followed autologous stem cell transplantation in all patients, and brentuximab vedotin exposure varied. Using magnetic negative selection, the CD4+ T cells were separated out of thawed PBMCs. Libraries were prepared by immunoSEQ multiplex PCR; TCRdb keeps only in-frame clonotypes and omits some of them. The sample contains 20,000 or so clones, less than 90% of which appear only once. The sequenced sample was CD4+ T cells from blood, obtained before the fourth cycle of nivolumab. These receptors all stem from a human donor with classical Hodgkin lymphoma.

The chain has TRBV27 and TRBJ2-3; the match to TRBD2 covers 10 bases. Germline V gene sequence: CDR1 MNHEY, CDR2 SMNVEV (reference sequence). V was clipped by 3 bases and J by 2 bases; unmatched bases: 2. The CDR3 length is 15 residues. CDR3 sequence reads: CASSFLAGATDTQYF. As DNA, the CDR3 is TGTGCCAGCAGTTTCCTAGCGGGAGCCACAGATACGCAGTATTTT.

In this sample, this clone turned up once. The chain has TRBV6-5 and TRBJ2-7, with 10 positions matching TRBD1. Germline V CDR1 and CDR2: MNHEY, SVGAGI. After removal of 2 bases from V and 4 bases from J, the junction contained 2 bases not matched to a gene. The CDR3 loop spans 14 amino acids. CDR3 sequence reads: CASSYRDRGYEQYF. The CDR3 nucleotides are TGTGCCAGCAGTTACCGGGACAGGGGTTACGAGCAGTACTTC.

The V and J genes are TRBV19 and TRBJ1-2, with D possibly matching TRBD1 (6 bases). V lost 8 bases to trimming and J lost 6 bases, with 16 bases between them. This CDR3 region has 13 residues. Germline V gene sequence: CDR1 LNHDA, CDR2 SQIVND (reference sequence). The CDR3 nucleotides read TGTGCCAGTCAAAGTGGGACAAACGATGGCTACACCTTC. It yields the protein CASQSGTNDGYTF.

The rearrangement joins TRBV5-4 to TRBJ2-5; TRBD2 agrees at 11 bases. The CDR3 spans 17 residues. V shed 0 bases, J shed 1 base, and the junction held 5 bases outside the gene matches. CDR1 SGHNT and CDR2 YYREEE come from the germline V gene (reference sequence). In DNA, the CDR3 is TGTGCCAGCAGCTTGGCTCCCGGGACTAGCGGCCAAGAGACCCAGTACTTC. Protein sequence: CASSLAPGTSGQETQYF.

This rearrangement joins TRBV28 to TRBJ2-6, with 9 bases matching TRBD1. Trimming at V came to 10 bases and at J to 4 bases, leaving 8 bases not matched to a gene. In germline, CDR1 is MDHEN, CDR2 SYDVKM. CDR3 length equals 15 residues. CDR3 sequence reads: CAIGTGTAGANVLTF. The CDR3 DNA reads TGTGCCATAGGGACAGGGACCGCCGGGGCCAACGTCCTGACTTTC. Supplemented by reference TRBV28 and TRBJ2-6, the full variable domain reads DVKVTQSSRYLVKRTGEKVFLECVQDMDHENMFWYRQDPGLGLRLIYFSYDVKMKEKGDIPEGYSVSREKKERFSLILESASTNQTSMYLCAIGTGTAGANVLTFGAGSRLTVL.